A single sample is the source of the 27 T cell receptor beta chains below, sequenced in a study of cytomegalovirus exposure and HLA in healthy donors. The PCR ran on 60 Vbeta and 13 Jbeta primers. Profiling relied on immunoSEQ multiplex PCR, and the TCRdb table lists in-frame clones only, not all of them. The sample has some 110,000 clones, more than 70% seen once. Sequencing used PBMCs. Every receptor here comes from a man aged 25-45 years in good health and CMV-seronegative.

This clone was recorded a few times. The rearrangement joins TRBV6-1 to TRBJ2-1; TRBD1 aligns across 8 bases. Losses at the gene ends were 6 bases for V and 6 bases for J; bases not matched to a gene: 10. The CDR3 has 15 residues. Germline CDR1 and CDR2: MNHNS and SASEGT. As DNA, the CDR3 is TGTGCCAGCAGCGACGGACAGGGTAGGGGCAATGAGCAGTTCTTC. Protein sequence: CASSDGQGRGNEQFF.

This clone was detected a few times. This rearrangement joins TRBV5-1 to TRBJ1-2; D gene unclear. The germline V gene encodes CDR1 SGHRS and CDR2 YFSETQ. The V gene lost 1 base and the J gene lost 5 bases, with 15 bases spanning the gap. CDR3 size: 15 residues. CDR3 coding DNA: TGCGCCAGCAGCTTGAGCGGAGTAAGTCCTTATGGCTACACCTTC. Encoded protein: CASSLSGVSPYGYTF.

The J gene is TRBJ1-1, the V gene TRBV7-2; weak D call: TRBD1 (6 bases). Germline-derived CDR1 and CDR2 are SGHTA and FQGNSA. Trimming took 2 bases from V and 5 from J, leaving 15 bases between them. The CDR3 covers 15 residues. The CDR3 sequence: CASSLLQGRGTEAFF. The CDR3 nucleotides are TGTGCCAGCAGCTTACTTCAGGGAAGGGGGACTGAAGCTTTCTTT.

This clone was detected only a few times. This chain joins TRBV19 and TRBJ1-2, with D possibly matching TRBD1 (6 bases). Per germline, CDR1 LNHDA and CDR2 SQIVND (reference sequence). V lost 8 bases, J lost 2 bases, and 9 bases lay in between. This CDR3 has 12 residues. CDR3 protein: CASAGQNYGYTF. The CDR3 DNA reads TGTGCCAGTGCCGGACAGAACTATGGCTACACCTTC.

A single count supports this clone. The V and J genes are TRBV5-1 and TRBJ2-3; 10 bases match TRBD1. V dropped 4 bases and J dropped 3; count of bases not matched to a gene: 5. The CDR3 runs 15 residues. The germline V gene has CDR1 SGHRS and CDR2 YFSETQ. The CDR3 region is CASSPDRGATDTQYF. The CDR3 region has the DNA TGCGCCAGCAGCCCGGACAGGGGGGCGACAGATACGCAGTATTTT.

The chain carries TRBV7-9 and TRBJ1-2; D ambiguous. V dropped 1 base and J dropped 8 bases, with 5 bases sitting between them. CDR1 and CDR2 (germline): SEHNR, FQNEAQ (reference sequence). The length of the CDR3 is 11 residues. The CDR3 loop reads CASSLERGYTF. The CDR3 DNA sequence: TGTGCCAGCAGCTTAGAGAGAGGCTACACCTTC.

The CDR3 nucleotides are TGCGCCAGCAGCGGACAGGGGTATGGGTGGGAGCCCCAGCATTTT. Encoded protein: CASSGQGYGWEPQHF. The chain has TRBV5-1 and TRBJ1-5; 9 bases map to TRBD1. Germline-derived CDR1 and CDR2 are SGHRS and YFSETQ. The CDR3 extends over 15 amino acids. The trim removed 4 bases at V and 8 bases at J, leaving 10 bases unmatched.

The chain couples TRBV4-3 to TRBJ2-1; D might be TRBD1 (6 bases). Germline-derived CDR1 and CDR2 are LGHNA and YSLEER. The V end lost 0 bases, the J end lost 7 bases, and 13 bases lay between the germline ends. The CDR3 loop spans 15 amino acids. As DNA, the CDR3 is TGCGCCAGCAGCCAAGAATCCTCCAGGGGAAATGAGCAGTTCTTC. Translation: CASSQESSRGNEQFF.

This clone was recorded only once. The V gene is TRBV6-1, the J gene TRBJ2-7; 8 bases match TRBD1. Germline V gene sequence: CDR1 MNHNS, CDR2 SASEGT. The CDR3 is 14 amino acids. Trimming removed 4 bases from V and 6 bases from J; junction bases left unmatched: 8. In nucleotides, the CDR3 is TGTGCCAGCAGTGCCTATCAGGGGGCTTTCGAGCAGTACTTC. Protein sequence: CASSAYQGAFEQYF.

The chain uses TRBV30 and TRBJ1-5, with D possibly being TRBD1 (6 bases). Germline V gene sequence: CDR1 GTSNPN, CDR2 SVGIG (reference sequence). V gave up 2 bases and J gave up 2 bases, with 13 bases separating them. The CDR3 has 15 amino acids. The CDR3 protein is CAWSLGAGGNQPQHF. CDR3 in DNA: TGTGCCTGGAGTTTGGGGGCGGGGGGCAATCAGCCCCAGCATTTT.

The chain carries TRBV6-5 and TRBJ1-2; 7 bases align to TRBD1. V was pared by 5 bases and J by 7 bases, with 10 bases of the junction left unmatched. CDR1 is MNHEY, CDR2 SVGAGI, per germline. This CDR3 contains 14 residues. DNA for the CDR3: TGTGCCAGCAGTCCCCCGAGGGGGCAAGGTGGCTACACCTTC. Translation gives CASSPPRGQGGYTF.

The chain couples TRBV5-6 to TRBJ1-1; 9 bases are shared with TRBD1. CDR1 SGHDT and CDR2 YYEEEE come from the germline V gene. The CDR3 spans 14 residues. After removal of 4 bases from V and 8 bases from J, the junction contained 9 bases not matched to a gene. CDR3 coding DNA: TGTGCCAGCAGCCAACCAGACAGGGGGTTCGAAGCTTTCTTT. It is translated as CASSQPDRGFEAFF.

The rearrangement joins TRBV2 to TRBJ1-1; D might be TRBD1 (6 bases). The CDR3 sequence is 15 residues long. V was pared by 6 bases and J by 3 bases, with 17 bases between. Germline CDR1 and CDR2: SNHLY and FYNNEI. This chain's CDR3 is CASRSGESFHTEAFF. For the CDR3, the DNA is TGTGCCAGCAGGTCAGGGGAGAGCTTTCACACTGAAGCTTTCTTT.

V is TRBV19 and J is TRBJ1-5, with D uncertain. Germline lookup yields CDR1 LNHDA and CDR2 SQIVND (reference sequence). V was cut by 3 bases and J by 1 base, with 13 bases left in between. This CDR3 is built from 16 residues. CDR3 DNA: TGTGCCAGTAGTATTTTCGGAGCCAGAAGCAATCAGCCCCAGCATTTT. The encoded protein is CASSIFGARSNQPQHF.

CDR3 bases: TGTGCCAGCAGCCAGGACCGGGACAGGGGTAACCACGGGGAGCTGTTTTTT. It translates to CASSQDRDRGNHGELFF. The chain joins TRBV5-5 to TRBJ2-2, with TRBD1 matching over 10 bases. CDR3 length equals 17 residues. V shed 4 bases and J 7 bases; nucleotides not matched to a gene: 13. Germline V CDR1 and CDR2: SGHKS, YYEKEE (reference sequence).

Only a few counts were recorded for this clone. The gene calls are TRBV6-5 and TRBJ2-1; 11 bases are a match to TRBD1. V shed 7 bases and J 5 bases; nucleotides not matched to a gene: 7. The CDR3 has 15 amino acids. Germline loops: CDR1 MNHEY, CDR2 SVGAGI. The CDR3 here is CASTQGQGAHNEQFF. The CDR3 region has the DNA TGTGCCAGCACCCAAGGACAGGGGGCCCACAATGAGCAGTTCTTC.

This clone was recorded a few times. V is TRBV4-3 and J is TRBJ1-3, with a weak D call TRBD1 (6 bases). V was clipped by 0 bases and J by 1 base, with 13 bases between them. CDR3 size: 17 residues. Germline CDR1 and CDR2: LGHNA and YSLEER. CDR3 amino acids: CASSQDPQGWSGNTIYF. The CDR3 bases are TGCGCCAGCAGCCAAGATCCACAGGGCTGGTCTGGAAACACCATATATTTT.

The chain has TRBV21-1 and TRBJ2-3; the table gives TRBD2 as D, unverified against the DNA. TRBV21-1 counts as a pseudogene. The CDR3 is 14 amino acids. The CDR3 reads CASSKDPLADTQYF. The CDR3, as DNA: TGTGCCAGCAGCAAAGACCCCTTAGCAGATACGCAGTATTTT.

The genes are TRBV30 and TRBJ2-5, with 7 bases lining up with TRBD2. V lost 3 bases to trimming and J lost 4 bases; unmatched junction nucleotides: 2. The CDR3 is made up of 12 amino acids. From germline, CDR1 is GTSNPN and CDR2 SVGIG (reference sequence). CDR3 amino acids: CAWSSGGETQYF. The CDR3 DNA sequence: TGTGCCTGGAGCTCGGGGGGAGAGACCCAGTACTTC.

The J gene is TRBJ1-1, the V gene TRBV7-2; no reliable D call. This CDR3 comprises 14 residues. V lost 7 bases, J lost 4 bases, and 16 bases lay in between. Germline lookup yields CDR1 SGHTA and CDR2 FQGNSA. In DNA, the CDR3 is TGTGCCAGCATCCCCCGGGTGGAGGGCACTGAAGCTTTCTTT. Translated, it gives CASIPRVEGTEAFF.

The chain joins TRBV6-1 to TRBJ1-5; D is ambiguous. The V and J ends lost 8 bases and 4 bases respectively, with 12 bases between them. The length of the CDR3 is 13 residues. Germline values: CDR1 MNHNS, CDR2 SASEGT. The CDR3 DNA is TGTGCCAGCCAACTCGACGGGAATCAGCCCCAGCATTTT. Amino acid sequence: CASQLDGNQPQHF.

The CDR3 here is CASSQEAGGNYGYTF. CDR3 coding DNA: TGCGCCAGCAGCCAAGAGGCGGGGGGCAACTATGGCTACACCTTC. The chain combines TRBV4-3 with TRBJ1-2; D might be TRBD1 (6 bases). Germline CDR1 and CDR2: LGHNA and YSLEER. Trimming shortened V by 0 bases and J by 2 bases, and 10 bases separated the two germline ends. The CDR3 is 15 residues long.

The rearrangement links TRBV4-2 to TRBJ1-1, with D possibly being TRBD1 (6 bases). V lost 1 base to trimming and J lost 3 bases, with 15 bases between them. Germline-derived CDR1 and CDR2 are LGHNA and YNFKEQ. The length of the CDR3 is 16 residues. This CDR3 reads CASSQGSGRGDTEAFF. In nucleotides, the CDR3 is TGTGCCAGCAGCCAAGGGTCAGGGAGGGGGGACACTGAAGCTTTCTTT.

The chain carries TRBV4-2 and TRBJ2-7; 7 bases map to TRBD2. The J segment lost 1 base and the V segment lost 4 bases, leaving 4 bases of the junction unmatched. CDR1 and CDR2 (germline): LGHNA, YNFKEQ. The CDR3 consists of 14 residues. DNA of the CDR3: TGTGCCAGCAGCCCAATGGGGGGGTCCTACGAGCAGTACTTC. Residues: CASSPMGGSYEQYF.

The chain carries TRBV6-1 and TRBJ1-4; D perhaps matches TRBD1 (5 bases). This CDR3 contains 14 residues. Trimming took 6 bases from V and 7 from J, leaving 15 bases between them. Germline V gene data show CDR1 as MNHNS and CDR2 as SASEGT. The CDR3, as DNA: TGTGCCAGCAGCGCACAGGCGGGAGGTGAAAAACTGTTTTTT. This codes for CASSAQAGGEKLFF.

This chain uses TRBV29-1 with TRBJ2-7, with TRBD1 matching 7 bases. Looked up from germline, CDR1 is SQVTM and CDR2 is ANQGSEA. V lost 3 bases and J lost 6; bases outside the gene matches: 8. The CDR3 consists of 13 residues. CDR3 nucleotides: TGCAGCGTTGAGGCGACAGGGAGCGGCGAGCAGTACTTC. Encoded protein: CSVEATGSGEQYF.

The chain combines TRBV30 with TRBJ2-1; perhaps TRBD1 as D (5 bases). Germline V gene data show CDR1 as GTSNPN and CDR2 as SVGIG (reference sequence). This CDR3 is 11 amino acids long. The V end was cut by 3 bases, the J end by 15 bases, with 15 bases between. The CDR3 nucleotides read TGTGCCTGGAGCCTACAGGTAGCTTTGTTCTTC. Its protein product is CAWSLQVALFF.